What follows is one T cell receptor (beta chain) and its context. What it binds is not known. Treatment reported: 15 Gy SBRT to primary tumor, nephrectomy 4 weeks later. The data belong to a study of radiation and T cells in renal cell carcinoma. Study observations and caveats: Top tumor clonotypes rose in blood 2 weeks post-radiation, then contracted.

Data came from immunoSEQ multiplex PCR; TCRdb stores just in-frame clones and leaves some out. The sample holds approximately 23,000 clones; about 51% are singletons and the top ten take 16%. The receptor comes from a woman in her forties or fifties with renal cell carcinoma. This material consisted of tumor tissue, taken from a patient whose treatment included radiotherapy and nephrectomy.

CDR3 sequence: CASSRDDTPSTDTQYF. The CDR3 coding sequence is TGTGCCAGCAGCAGAGATGACACTCCTAGCACAGATACGCAGTATTTT. The V call is TRBV9, the J call TRBJ2-3, with D hard to call. From germline, CDR1 is SGDLS and CDR2 YYNGEE. The germline V and J ends were trimmed by 4 bases and 0 bases, with 15 bases remaining between them. This CDR3 contains 16 residues.